Listed here are 2 T cell receptor beta chains from one sample, sequenced in a study of cytomegalovirus exposure and HLA in healthy donors. Use of 60 Vbeta and 13 Jbeta primers characterized the PCR. Generated by immunoSEQ multiplex PCR, the TCRdb table keeps only in-frame clones and is missing some. The sample has some 130,000 clones, 70% to 80% seen once. The sequenced sample consisted of PBMCs. The source is a man aged 30 to 45 in good health and CMV-seronegative.

The rearrangement links TRBV11-1 to TRBJ1-4; unclear D gene. The CDR3 totals 15 residues. The germline CDR1 and CDR2 sequences are SGHAT and FQDESV (reference sequence). V was cut by 0 bases and J by 5 bases, with 10 bases left in between. This chain's CDR3 is CASSLAGRRNEKLFF. In DNA form, the CDR3 reads TGTGCCAGCAGCTTAGCAGGGAGACGGAATGAAAAACTGTTTTTT.

The V call is TRBV27, the J call TRBJ1-2, with 8 bases aligning to TRBD1. V lost 5 bases, J lost 3 bases, and 5 bases stayed unmatched. Germline V gives CDR1 MNHEY, CDR2 SMNVEV (reference sequence). The length of the CDR3 is 14 residues. The CDR3 protein is CASSMGQAHYGYTF. The CDR3, as DNA: TGTGCCAGCAGTATGGGACAGGCGCACTATGGCTACACCTTC.